Listed below are T cell receptor beta chains from one sample, sequenced in a study of CD8+ T cells in alopecia areata. Only in-frame clones appear in the TCRdb table, and some are missing; sequencing was by immunoSEQ multiplex PCR. The sample has 93,000 or so clones, approximately 58% seen once. Input material: CD4+ T cells sorted from blood. The receptors were sampled from a human donor in good health. Each CDR3 is given with its conserved first and last residue. The D gene is left open where the match is weak. Clone size, where shown, is once, few, many, or a class for clones that have expanded.

j_call,d_call,v_call,clone_size,cdr3_nt,cdr3_aa
TRBJ2-3,TRBD1,TRBV29-1,few,TGCAGCGTGCGACAGGGCGGCACAGATACGCAGTATTTT,CSVRQGGTDTQYF
TRBJ2-1,TRBD1,TRBV29-1,few,TGCAGCGCTACAGGGGCGGCTAACAATGAGCAGTTCTTC,CSATGAANNEQFF
TRBJ2-7,TRBD1,TRBV6-6,NA,TGTGCCAGCAGTCGAGGACAGGCGTTCTACGAGCAGTACTTC,CASSRGQAFYEQYF
TRBJ2-7,TRBD2,TRBV29-1,NA,TGCAGCGCTGCGAAGTCGGGGACTAGCGGCGGGGTAGACGAGCAGTACTTC,CSAAKSGTSGGVDEQYF
TRBJ1-1,NA,TRBV30,once,TGTGCCTGGAGTGCGGGAGGCCCTGAAGCTTTCTTT,CAWSAGGPEAFF
TRBJ2-1,NA,TRBV19,few,TGTGCCAGTAGTTCCAACTCCGGGACACGTTACAAGTTCTTC,CASSSNSGTRYKFF
TRBJ1-2,NA,TRBV29-1,once,TGCAGCGTTGGAAACGAGGGAGCTAACTATGGCTACACCTTC,CSVGNEGANYGYTF
TRBJ2-6,NA,TRBV7-6,NA,TGTGCCAGCAGCTTAGTTGTTGGGACAGGGGCCAACGTCCTGACTTTC,CASSLVVGTGANVLTF
TRBJ2-5,NA,TRBV6-1,NA,TGTGCCAGCAGTCCACCTCGGGCCTCCCAAGAGACCCAGTACTTC,CASSPPRASQETQYF
TRBJ1-6,NA,TRBV15,few,TGTGCCACCAGCAGAGGTCCCGGGAGAGATTCACCCCTCCACTTT,CATSRGPGRDSPLHF
TRBJ2-7,TRBD2,TRBV6-5,NA,TGTGCCATCAGTTCTAGCGGGACATCCCTCTACGAGCAGTACTTC,CAISSSGTSLYEQYF
TRBJ1-3,TRBD1,TRBV30,NA,TGTGCCTGGAGGGGGACAGGGGGCGACGGAAACACCATATATTTT,CAWRGTGGDGNTIYF
TRBJ2-1,NA,TRBV14,NA,TGTGCCAGCAGCCAAGTGGGGGGAGCGAGCTCCTACAATGAGCAGTTCTTC,CASSQVGGASSYNEQFF
TRBJ2-5,TRBD2,TRBV28,few,TGTGCCAGTTCGAGGGGAGGGCGAGAGACCCAGTACTTC,CASSRGGRETQYF
TRBJ2-3,TRBD2,TRBV7-2,NA,TGTGCCAGCAGCTTAGCGCTTGGCGGGGGGTCTGATACGCAGTATTTT,CASSLALGGGSDTQYF
TRBJ2-5,TRBD1,TRBV25-1,NA,TGTGCCAGCAGTGTGAACAGGGGATACCAAGAGACCCAGTACTTC,CASSVNRGYQETQYF
TRBJ1-5,NA,TRBV7-9,NA,TGTGCCAGCAGCTCTAAGGGGAACAATCAGCCCCAGCATTTT,CASSSKGNNQPQHF
TRBJ1-5,NA,TRBV4-3,NA,TGCGCCAGCAGCCAGAACAGCAATCAGCCCCAGCATTTT,CASSQNSNQPQHF
TRBJ2-7,NA,TRBV18,NA,TGTGCCAGCTCACCACCGTCAGGGAGCTCCTACGAGCAGTACTTC,CASSPPSGSSYEQYF
TRBJ2-7,NA,TRBV10-3,few,TGTGCCATCAGTGAGACCTACGAGCAGTACTTC,CAISETYEQYF
TRBJ2-6,NA,TRBV4-1,NA,TGCGCCAGCAGCCAAGACCAGGGTAGTGGGGCCAACGTCCTGACTTTC,CASSQDQGSGANVLTF
TRBJ2-7,NA,TRBV5-4,few,TGTGCCAGCAGCTTGTTGGGAGGTGAGCAGTACTTC,CASSLLGGEQYF
TRBJ2-7,NA,TRBV30,NA,TGTGCCTGGAGTACGGGGGATCTGGGCGAGCAGTACTTC,CAWSTGDLGEQYF
TRBJ1-2,TRBD1,TRBV4-1,once,TGCGCCAGCAGCCTACGGGACAGCGGGGGGTATGGCTACACCTTC,CASSLRDSGGYGYTF
TRBJ2-1,TRBD1,TRBV5-1,NA,TGCGCCAGCAGCTTGGGCCACCGGGACAGGGGAGCAAATGAGCAGTTCTTC,CASSLGHRDRGANEQFF
TRBJ2-5,NA,TRBV30,NA,TGTGCCTGGAGTAGCTACCTCCAAGAGACCCAGTACTTC,CAWSSYLQETQYF
TRBJ2-5,NA,TRBV20-1,NA,TGCAGTGCTACTAGAGAGACCCAGTACTTC,CSATRETQYF
TRBJ2-6,NA,TRBV6-5,NA,TGTGCCAGCAGTCCCCAGGCCAACGTCCTGACTTTC,CASSPQANVLTF
TRBJ1-1,TRBD1,TRBV29-1,few,TGCAGCGTTGAAGTCGACAGGGCATATTCTGAAGCTTTCTTT,CSVEVDRAYSEAFF
TRBJ1-2,NA,TRBV28,few,TGTGCCAGCAGTCAAGAACAGATACCGGGGGGCTACACCTTC,CASSQEQIPGGYTF
TRBJ2-2,TRBD2,TRBV5-1,NA,TGCGCCAGCAGACCTACTAGCGGGGGGACCACCGGGGAGCTGTTTTTT,CASRPTSGGTTGELFF
TRBJ2-1,TRBD1,TRBV30,once,TGTGCCTGGAGTCGCCCGGCCGGGACAGGGGGCCTATACAATGAGCAGTTCTTC,CAWSRPAGTGGLYNEQFF
TRBJ1-2,TRBD1,TRBV15,NA,TGTGCCACCAGCAGAGGAACCTTTACAGGGGATGTGGATGGCTACACCTTC,CATSRGTFTGDVDGYTF
TRBJ2-1,NA,TRBV29-1,NA,TGCAGCGTTGTCTGGGGGAGAGAGCAGTTCTTC,CSVVWGREQFF
TRBJ2-1,TRBD1,TRBV14,few,TGTGCCAGCAGCTCACAGGGGTACAATGAGCAGTTCTTC,CASSSQGYNEQFF
TRBJ2-7,TRBD1,TRBV5-1,NA,TGCGCCAGCAGCACACACAGGGGTTCACCCGAGCAGTACTTC,CASSTHRGSPEQYF
TRBJ1-1,TRBD1,TRBV29-1,NA,TGCAGCGCCACCAAAACAGGGGTAAAAGCTTTCTTT,CSATKTGVKAFF
TRBJ2-1,TRBD2,TRBV30,NA,TGTGCCTGGAGTGCCCCGGGACTACTAATCGGCAATGAGCAGTTCTTC,CAWSAPGLLIGNEQFF
TRBJ1-5,NA,TRBV7-2,NA,TGTGCCAGCAGCTTATGGCAGGAACGGTCCCAGCATTTT,CASSLWQERSQHF
TRBJ2-5,NA,TRBV7-2,NA,TGTGCCAGCAGCCAAGGCGGGGGCAGACGGGAGACCCAGTACTTC,CASSQGGGRRETQYF
TRBJ2-2,NA,TRBV30,NA,TGTGCCTGGGGTGGACAGAGGCTTATTTCCGGGGAGCTGTTTTTT,CAWGGQRLISGELFF
TRBJ2-3,NA,TRBV29-1,NA,TGCAGCGTCGATCGGGGGAGTGGGACAGATACGCAGTATTTT,CSVDRGSGTDTQYF
TRBJ2-7,TRBD1,TRBV7-2,few,TGTGCCAGCAGCCAGACCAGGGGGCTCTCCGAGCAGTACTTC,CASSQTRGLSEQYF
TRBJ2-5,NA,TRBV5-1,once,TGCGCCAGCAGCTTGGTACCTACCAGCCAAGAGACCCAGTACTTC,CASSLVPTSQETQYF
TRBJ2-5,NA,TRBV29-1,NA,TGCAGCGTCTCGAAGGTGGGGGGCCAAGAGACCCAGTACTTC,CSVSKVGGQETQYF
TRBJ2-1,NA,TRBV4-1,NA,TGCGCCAGCAGCCAAGGATTCGGAGTTGAGGAGCAGTTCTTC,CASSQGFGVEEQFF
TRBJ2-2,NA,TRBV5-6,NA,TGTGCCAGCAGCTCGGACACCGGGGAGCTGTTTTTT,CASSSDTGELFF